The 18 T cell receptor beta chains listed next were all sequenced from one sample in a study of metastatic and nonmetastatic thyroid tumors. TCRdb ran MiXCR on the PCR reads. Of fewer than 40,000 clones listed, 30% to 40% are singletons. No patient had received any treatment before thyroid surgery. Source material: tumor tissue. Receptors were obtained from a female donor with papillary thyroid cancer or a benign thyroid nodule (not recorded which). Some clones in this sample may be carry-over from other donors' samples.

This clone has more than one count but fewer than ten. The chain couples TRBV6-2 or TRBV6-3 to TRBJ2-5; D remains ambiguous. The CDR3 consists of 14 residues. Trimming left V 4 bases short and J 1 base short, with 10 bases between. Germline V gene data show CDR1 as MNHEY and CDR2 as SVGEGT. CDR3: CASSFYGFQETQYF. The CDR3 DNA follows: TGTGCCAGCAGTTTCTACGGGTTCCAAGAGACCCAGTACTTC.

This clone was seen a handful of times. The rearrangement joins TRBV6-1 to TRBJ1-1, with D possibly matching TRBD1 (5 bases). Germline assignment: CDR1 MNHNS and CDR2 SASEGT. The CDR3 runs to 15 residues. Trimming stripped 11 bases from V and 6 bases from J, with 25 bases between. The chain's CDR3 is CAVEGWRALGSEAFF. CDR3 DNA: TGTGCCGTAGAGGGGTGGAGAGCATTGGGGTCTGAAGCTTTCTTT.

The rearrangement joins TRBV2 to TRBJ2-7, with D possibly matching TRBD1 (6 bases). The V gene's germline CDR1 is SNHLY and CDR2 FYNNEI. Trimming cost V 0 bases and J 0 bases, with 21 bases left between them. This CDR3 has 19 residues. For the CDR3, the DNA is TGTGCCAGCAGTGAAGCGGGGAGAGGTGGCAGGGGCCACTCCTACGAGCAGTACTTC. Its translation is CASSEAGRGGRGHSYEQYF.

The V gene is TRBV14, the J gene TRBJ2-2; D ambiguous. Germline loops: CDR1 SGHDN, CDR2 FVKESK. V was trimmed by 6 bases and J by 1 base, leaving 6 bases between them. The CDR3 sequence is 13 residues long. The CDR3 reads CASRGLNTGELFF. The CDR3 DNA is TGTGCCAGCAGGGGTCTGAACACCGGGGAGCTGTTTTTT.

This clone was detected many times. Other DNA sequences of this sample code for an identical CDR3. The CDR3 region has the DNA TGTGCCAGCAGTGACGGAGGTAAGGACACTGAAGCTTTCTTT. Residues: CASSDGGKDTEAFF. The chain is built from TRBV25-1 and TRBJ1-1; D call uncertain. The CDR3 has 14 amino acids. Looked up from germline, CDR1 is MGHDK and CDR2 is SYGVNS. The ends were cut back, 3 bases at V and 3 bases at J, with 11 bases in the middle.

The rearrangement joins TRBV12-3 or TRBV12-4 to TRBJ1-3; D remains unclear. The CDR3 has 14 amino acids. V was pared by 6 bases and J by 0 bases, with 9 bases between. The CDR3 region is CASSPQRSGNTIYF. The CDR3 nucleotides are TGTGCCAGCAGCCCGCAGCGCTCTGGAAACACCATATATTTT.

V and J are TRBV11-2 and TRBJ2-7, with D possibly being TRBD2 (5 bases). Trimming removed 6 bases from V and 2 bases from J, with 17 bases in between. The CDR3 contains 15 residues. In germline, CDR1 is SGHAT, CDR2 FQNNGV. The CDR3 loop reads CASRDWGRATYEQYF. The CDR3, as DNA: TGTGCCAGCAGGGACTGGGGTCGGGCGACCTACGAGCAGTACTTC.

The V gene is TRBV6-6, the J gene TRBJ2-3; D remains ambiguous. V was shortened by 2 bases and J by 1 base, with 1 base between the two germline ends. CDR3 length equals 12 residues. Germline assignment: CDR1 MNHNY and CDR2 SVGAGI (reference sequence). The CDR3 DNA is TGTGCCAGCAGTTACGGCACAGATACGCAGTATTTT. This sequence encodes CASSYGTDTQYF.

The rearrangement uses TRBV28 and TRBJ2-7, with D hard to call. The CDR3 is 12 residues long. The germline gives CDR1 MDHEN, CDR2 SYDVKM. V was pared by 10 bases and J by 3 bases, with 13 bases between. The CDR3 nucleotides are TGTGCCACTTATACCGGCCACTACGAGCAGTACTTC. Amino acid sequence: CATYTGHYEQYF.

V usage is TRBV20-1 and J usage is TRBJ2-7; TRBD1 might be the D (5 bases). The CDR3 runs 13 residues. CDR1 DFQATT and CDR2 SNEGSKA come from the germline V gene (reference sequence). The V end lost 1 base, the J end lost 5 bases, and 12 bases lay between the germline ends. CDR3 bases: TGCAGTGCTAGAGGGCTAGACAGAGACGAGCAGTACTTC. Translation gives CSARGLDRDEQYF.

The V gene is TRBV5-1, the J gene TRBJ2-7; 9 nucleotides align to TRBD2. The germline V gene encodes CDR1 SGHRS and CDR2 YFSETQ. After removal of 1 base from V and 2 bases from J, the junction contained 1 base not matched to a gene. This CDR3 is 14 amino acids long. The CDR3 here is CASSLSSGTYEQYF. In DNA form, the CDR3 reads TGCGCCAGCAGCTTGTCTAGCGGGACCTACGAGCAGTACTTC. Using reference TRBV5-1 and TRBJ2-7 for the parts outside the CDR3, the full variable domain is KAGVTQTPRYLIKTRGQQVTLSCSPISGHRSVSWYQQTPGQGLQFLFEYFSETQRNKGNFPGRFSGRQFSNSRSEMNVSTLELGDSALYLCASSLSSGTYEQYFGPGTRLTVT.

The V call is TRBV6-2 or TRBV6-3, the J call TRBJ2-2; TRBD2 agrees at 13 bases. Per the germline V gene, CDR1 is MNHEY and CDR2 is SVGEGT. This CDR3 is 16 amino acids long. Trimming removed 0 bases from V and 6 bases from J; junction bases left unmatched: 1. DNA for the CDR3: TGTGCCAGCAGTTACTCCGGACTAGCGGGAGCCGGGGAGCTGTTTTTT. Residues: CASSYSGLAGAGELFF.

The chain combines TRBV11-1 with TRBJ2-1; D remains unclear. CDR1 and CDR2 (germline): SGHAT, FQDESV (reference sequence). There are 16 residues in the CDR3. V lost 2 bases to trimming and J lost 3 bases, with 14 bases between them. CDR3 sequence reads: CASSLSLGDFYNEQFF. In nucleotides, the CDR3 is TGTGCCAGCAGCTTATCCCTCGGAGATTTCTACAATGAGCAGTTCTTC.

The chain carries TRBV5-1 and TRBJ2-5, with 13 bases matching TRBD2. The CDR3 is made up of 17 amino acids. The germline V gene has CDR1 SGHRS and CDR2 YFSETQ. V lost 0 bases, J lost 5 bases, and 7 bases stayed unmatched. The DNA for the CDR3 is TGCGCCAGCAGCTTGGGGACTAGCGGGAGCCGGGGGGAGACCCAGTACTTC. Translation: CASSLGTSGSRGETQYF.

This clone was seen only once. The chain carries TRBV11-3 and TRBJ2-5, with D possibly called TRBD1 or TRBD2 (5 bases each). Trimming cost V 1 base and J 4 bases, with 19 bases left between them. Germline V lookup: CDR1 SGHNT, CDR2 YENEEA. This CDR3 contains 17 residues. DNA for the CDR3: TGTGCCAGCAGCTTAGGGAGTGGGGGTGGAACCCGAGAGACCCAGTACTTC. This sequence encodes CASSLGSGGGTRETQYF.

The rearrangement joins TRBV20-1 to TRBJ2-3; 9 bases agree with TRBD2. J was trimmed by 6 bases and V by 1 base; bases with no gene match: 8. Germline V gene sequence: CDR1 DFQATT, CDR2 SNEGSKA (reference sequence). The CDR3 covers 15 residues. For the CDR3, the DNA is TGCAGTGCTAGAGTGCTAGCGGGGTTGTGGGATACGCAGTATTTT. Translated, it gives CSARVLAGLWDTQYF.

J is TRBJ1-3 and V is TRBV11-2, with 8 bases that match TRBD1. This CDR3 comprises 16 residues. Germline V gene data show CDR1 as SGHAT and CDR2 as FQNNGV. Trimming took 5 bases from V and 0 from J; bases not matched to a gene: 6. The CDR3, as DNA: TGTGCCAGCAGCGCGAGGACAGGGATCTCTGGAAACACCATATATTTT. It translates to CASSARTGISGNTIYF.

As for this clone: Mismatch with germline at one junction end may stem from a read error. The genes are TRBV5-1 and TRBJ2-1, with no clear D. Looked up from germline, CDR1 is SGHRS and CDR2 is YFSETQ. This CDR3 has 11 residues. The CDR3 DNA reads as TGCGCCAGCAGCTCCAACAATGAGCAGTTCTTC. Translation: CASSSNNEQFF.